The clone carrying this T cell receptor (beta chain) occurred a few times. Its antigen is not identified. Sample-barcoded 5' priming and a J-beta primer mix drove a second PCR of about 6 to 12 cycles. All samples yielded 2.5 million or more CDR3-containing paired-end reads. TCRdb itself ran the 5' RACE reads through MiXCR, one entry per CDR3 protein. This table has a few hundred thousand distinct CDR3 sequences, roughly 29% appearing once. The data originate from a study of blood T cells in healthy people across ages. General study findings and limits: Comparison with aged donors showed that long-lived donors had more naive CD4+ cells and higher diversity.

Caucasian individuals from Russia who were healthy and aged 6 to 90 acted as donors. V trimming: 6 bases; J trimming: 11 bases; junction bases outside the gene matches: 12. The CDR3 runs to 14 residues. Germline V gene data show CDR1 as DFQATT and CDR2 as SNEGSKA (reference sequence). What was sequenced was blood. The chain links TRBV20-1 to TRBJ1-4; 10 bases align to TRBD1. The sequence came from a woman between 65 and 79 years old in good health. CDR3 in amino acids: CSASTGTGEGKLFF. Here the CDR3 DNA reads TGCAGTGCATCCACCGGGACAGGGGAGGGTAAACTGTTTTTT.